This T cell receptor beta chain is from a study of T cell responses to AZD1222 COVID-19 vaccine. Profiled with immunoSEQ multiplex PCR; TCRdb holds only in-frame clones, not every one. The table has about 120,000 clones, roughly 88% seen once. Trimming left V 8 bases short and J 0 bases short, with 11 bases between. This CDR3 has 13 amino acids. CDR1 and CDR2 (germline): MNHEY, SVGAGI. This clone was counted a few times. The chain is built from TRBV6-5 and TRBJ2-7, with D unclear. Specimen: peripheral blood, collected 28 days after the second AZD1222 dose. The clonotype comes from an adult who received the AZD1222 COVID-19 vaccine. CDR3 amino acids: CASSNTFSYEQYF. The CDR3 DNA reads TGTGCCAGCTCGAACACCTTCTCCTACGAGCAGTACTTC.